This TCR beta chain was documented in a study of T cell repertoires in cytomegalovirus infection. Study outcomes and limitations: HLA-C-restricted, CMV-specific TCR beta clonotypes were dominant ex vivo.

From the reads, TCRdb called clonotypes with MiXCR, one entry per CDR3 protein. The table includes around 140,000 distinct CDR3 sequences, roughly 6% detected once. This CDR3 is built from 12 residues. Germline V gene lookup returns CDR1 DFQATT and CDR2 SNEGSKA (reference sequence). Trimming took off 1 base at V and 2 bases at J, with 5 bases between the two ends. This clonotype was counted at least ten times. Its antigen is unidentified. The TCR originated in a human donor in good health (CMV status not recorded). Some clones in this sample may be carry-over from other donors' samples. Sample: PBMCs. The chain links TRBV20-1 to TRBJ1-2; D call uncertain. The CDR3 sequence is CSARGGNYGYTF. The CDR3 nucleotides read TGCAGTGCTAGAGGAGGGAACTATGGCTACACCTTC.